The rows below give T cell receptor beta chains drawn from one sample of a study of blood T cell repertoires in COVID-19. The repertoire was sequenced with immunoSEQ multiplex PCR; TCRdb's copy has only in-frame clones and lacks some. The sample includes some 260,000 clones, around 80% of them seen just once. Material for sequencing was PBMCs or T cells enriched from blood (not recorded which). Every receptor here comes from a man under 40 with acute COVID-19. Each CDR3 is given with its conserved first and last residue. D genes are given only for firm matches.

TRBV28 TRBD2 CASSFLAGEQETQYF
TRBV19 TRBD1 CASSIGTALNYGYTF
TRBV30 TRBD2 CAWSGVAGDTQYF
TRBV5-1 NA CASSSPLWDTTHYNSPLHF
TRBV15 NA CATSVRGGYGYTF
TRBV4-1 NA CASSQDGGYQPQHF
TRBV6-1 NA CASSDRNRAGNSPLHF
TRBV7-2 TRBD1 CASSPTGPGNTIYF
TRBV6-5 NA CASSRTGPQSQPQHF
TRBV27 NA CASSWGPTQGYTF
TRBV11-1 NA CASSSPGLHGYTF
TRBV4-1 NA CASSHNNRDEQFF
TRBV3-1/TRBV3-2 TRBD2 CASSHDQASGGLNTGELFF
TRBV11-3 TRBD2 CASSSHSPSGRAYRNEQFF
TRBV4-1 NA CASSQDGGFSGNQPQHF
TRBV14 TRBD2 CASSGGLAVLAKNIQYF
TRBV30 TRBD2 CAWSVRLAEKELFF